These 4 T cell receptor beta chains were all obtained from the same sample, sequenced in a study of blood T cell repertoires in COVID-19. The data were produced by immunoSEQ multiplex PCR, yet TCRdb's version contains in-frame clones alone and is incomplete. The repertoire holds about 230,000 clones, with 84% as singletons. Material: peripheral blood. The receptors shown here come from a man aged 35 to 55 who had recovered from COVID-19.

The genes are TRBV4-3 and TRBJ1-6; 8 bases fit TRBD1. The J segment lost 16 bases and the V segment lost 0 bases, leaving 5 bases of the junction unmatched. CDR1 LGHNA and CDR2 YSLEER come from the germline V gene. The length of the CDR3 is 13 residues. Here the CDR3 reads CASSQEDRAFLHF. CDR3 bases: TGCGCCAGCAGCCAAGAGGACAGGGCCTTTCTCCACTTT.

This clone was detected a few times. The chain combines TRBV14 with TRBJ2-1, with D tentatively TRBD2 (6 bases). The V end was cut by 4 bases, the J end by 14 bases, with 18 bases between. Germline loops: CDR1 SGHDN, CDR2 FVKESK. The CDR3 runs to 13 residues. Written as DNA, the CDR3 is TGTGCCAGCAGCCCCCAAGGGAGGACGAGGGAGTTCTTC. Its protein is CASSPQGRTREFF.

The genes are TRBV5-6 and TRBJ2-7, with 8 nucleotides matching TRBD1. There are 14 residues in the CDR3. Germline V lookup: CDR1 SGHDT, CDR2 YYEEEE. The V and J ends lost 3 bases and 3 bases, in that order; junction bases with no gene match: 5. CDR3 loop: CASSSGTGFYEQYF. The CDR3 coding sequence is TGTGCCAGCAGCTCCGGGACAGGTTTCTACGAGCAGTACTTC.

The V and J genes are TRBV7-8 and TRBJ2-7; TRBD2 matches 8 bases. With V trimmed by 5 bases and J by 1 base, 10 bases remained unmatched. Germline V gene lookup returns CDR1 SGHVS and CDR2 FQNEAQ. The CDR3 contains 16 residues. CDR3 loop: CASSRAFAGGSYEQYF. CDR3 DNA sequence: TGTGCCAGCAGCCGAGCCTTCGCGGGAGGTTCCTACGAGCAGTACTTC.